This TCR beta chain is from a study of T cells after yellow fever vaccination (dated by TCRdb to 2018 to 2020). With regard to the full study: The SMART-Seq v4 Ultra Low Input RNA kit was used to prepare libraries from fractions with low cell numbers. Bulk TCR alpha and beta repertoires were sequenced longitudinally to track T-cell clones before and after primary and booster YFV17D yellow fever vaccination. Blood samples were taken at several timepoints before and after primary and secondary immunization, and bulk PBMC replicates and cell subsets were isolated. Two healthy male donors, one aged 18 to 29 and one aged 30 to 39 years, were included in the cohort.

TCR cDNA was synthesized by 5'RACE template switching, through which a universal primer site and unique molecular identifiers were introduced. cDNA synthesis was primed from both the TCR alpha and TCR beta constant segments. Library amplification involved two PCR steps, and the second step added sample barcodes and sequencing adapters. Sequencing of the libraries was done on either Illumina HiSeq 2500 (2x100 bp) or NovaSeq (2x150 bp). Per the authors' processing: MIGEC was used to demultiplex reads and collapse the reads into UMI consensus sequences, and MiXCR was used for V(D)J alignment. Vaccine-responding clonotypes were identified with edgeR using replicate PBMC samples, with FDR below 0.01 and a log2 fold change above 5 up to day 15 being required. CD4 or CD8 identity was assigned to each bulk clonotype according to whether the clonotype was present at higher abundance in the sequenced CD4 repertoire or the sequenced CD8 repertoire. The public reads were quality trimmed at Q25 with fastp and then assembled into clones with MiXCR by TCRdb, keeping productive beta chains. Rows with a matching CDR3 protein are joined into one entry that keeps the most common DNA and genes. The V and J calls follow TCRdb's processing rather than the paper's. This sample lists about 240,000 distinct CDR3 sequences; less than 9% were detected once. The biggest ten clones account for more than 0.8% of the sample.

Broader findings and caveats from the paper: After the booster, most of the clones that had expanded following primary vaccination were detected again (about 95% of CD4 and around 87% of CD8), which suggests that memory was broadly maintained. Only two donors were included in the study, so the extent to which the findings can be generalized is limited. Computational filtering was needed because FACS-sorted repertoires could contain abundant contaminating clonotypes from the bulk population. A small fraction of clonotypes appeared in both the CD4 and CD8 compartments, likely as a result of convergent recombination. Compared with the primary T-cell response, the secondary T-cell response was faster but weaker, reaching its peak on day 5 rather than on day 15.

V loses 7 bases at its end and J loses 0 bases; junction bases beyond the gene matches: 11. There are 15 amino acids in the CDR3, from cysteine to phenylalanine inclusive. Here the CDR3 DNA is all that survives: 45 bases in frame from base 1. Looking up the germline V gene yields CDR1 SQVTM and CDR2 ANQGSEA. A remark on this clonotype: Its antigen remains undetermined. The input lacks base qualities; no much larger clone sits a single base away.

The treatment or condition label corresponds to: live attenuated yellow fever vaccine strain. PBMCs were isolated from peripheral blood using a standard Ficoll-Paque protocol. CD4 and CD8 T-cell fractions were isolated with Dynabeads CD4 and CD8 positive selection kits. TriZol was used to extract RNA from bulk PBMCs, CD4 and CD8 fractions, and dextramer-positive and dextramer-negative fractions. The receptor comes from a man aged 25-40 years who received the YFV17D yellow fever vaccine. Sequencing used CD4+ T cells sorted from PBMCs, obtained 15 days after the yellow fever booster vaccination. The sequence joins TRBV29-1 to TRBJ2-5; 7 central bases correspond to TRBD1. In nucleotide form, the sequence is TGCAGCGCCGATGCAGGGGGAGTGTACCAAGAGACCCAGTACTTC. Its amino acids are CSADAGGVYQETQYF.